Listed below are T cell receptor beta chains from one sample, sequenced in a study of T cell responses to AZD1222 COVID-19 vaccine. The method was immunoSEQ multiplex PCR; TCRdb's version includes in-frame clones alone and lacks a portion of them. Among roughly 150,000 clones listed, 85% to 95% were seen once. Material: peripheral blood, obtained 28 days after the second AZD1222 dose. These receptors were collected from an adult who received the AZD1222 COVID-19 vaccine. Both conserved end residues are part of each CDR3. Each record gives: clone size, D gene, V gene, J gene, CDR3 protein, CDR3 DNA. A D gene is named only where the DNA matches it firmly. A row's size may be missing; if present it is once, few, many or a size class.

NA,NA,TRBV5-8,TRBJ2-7,CASSMSGTLTTYEQYF,TGTGCCAGCAGCATGTCCGGGACCCTAACGACCTACGAGCAGTACTTC
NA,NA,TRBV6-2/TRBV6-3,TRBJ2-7,CASSPFGKSLYEQYF,TGTGCCAGCAGTCCCTTTGGGAAAAGCCTCTACGAGCAGTACTTC
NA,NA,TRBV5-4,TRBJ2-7,CASSLGGRQSSYEQYF,TGTGCCAGCAGCTTGGGGGGCAGACAGAGCTCCTACGAGCAGTACTTC
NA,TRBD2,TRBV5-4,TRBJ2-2,CASSLTALAGISGELFF,TGTGCCAGCAGCTTGACCGCGCTAGCGGGAATATCTGGGGAGCTGTTTTTT
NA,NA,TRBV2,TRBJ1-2,CASSAAGVPQFYGYTF,TGTGCCAGCAGCGCGGCGGGAGTTCCTCAATTCTATGGCTACACCTTC
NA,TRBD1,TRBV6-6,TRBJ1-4,CASSYTGGKLEKLFF,TGTGCCAGCAGTTATACAGGGGGCAAACTCGAAAAACTGTTTTTT
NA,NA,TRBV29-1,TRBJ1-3,CSGRWAGNTIYF,TGCAGCGGACGCTGGGCGGGAAACACCATATATTTT
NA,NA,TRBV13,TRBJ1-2,CASRAGEEGYTF,TGTGCCAGCAGGGCTGGAGAAGAAGGCTACACCTTC
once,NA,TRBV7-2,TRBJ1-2,CASSLGGEGFYGYTF,TGTGCCAGCAGCTTAGGGGGAGAGGGGTTCTATGGCTACACCTTC
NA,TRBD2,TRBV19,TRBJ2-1,CASSTGSGSSYNEQFF,TGTGCCAGTAGTACCGGTAGCGGGAGCTCCTACAATGAGCAGTTCTTC
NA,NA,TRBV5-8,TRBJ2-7,CASSLGWLSYEQYF,TGTGCCAGCAGCTTGGGCTGGCTCTCCTACGAGCAGTACTTC
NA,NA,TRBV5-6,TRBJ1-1,CASSPGPGAPGTEAFF,TGTGCCAGCAGCCCGGGGCCCGGGGCACCGGGGACTGAAGCTTTCTTT
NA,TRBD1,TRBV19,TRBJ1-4,CASSMTGDSNEKLFF,TGTGCCAGTAGTATGACAGGGGATAGTAATGAAAAACTGTTTTTT
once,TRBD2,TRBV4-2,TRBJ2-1,CASSQGSLAGVANEQFF,TGTGCCAGCAGCCAAGGTTCTCTAGCGGGAGTGGCAAATGAGCAGTTCTTC
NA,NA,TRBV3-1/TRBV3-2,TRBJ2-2,CASSQGWVAGELFF,TGTGCCAGCAGCCAAGGGTGGGTGGCCGGGGAGCTGTTTTTT
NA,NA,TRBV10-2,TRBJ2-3,CASNFPGADTQYF,TGCGCCAGCAATTTCCCGGGAGCAGATACGCAGTATTTT